Listed here are 21 T cell receptor beta chains from one sample, sequenced in a study. From the RT-PCR reads, TCRdb called clonotypes with MiXCR, one entry per CDR3 protein. Of approximately 720,000 distinct CDR3 sequences in the sample, approximately 15% were seen once. The sequenced sample consisted of memory CD4+ T cells from blood. These receptors all come from a female donor in good health, serving as a healthy control.

CDR3 residues: CASSPTGRITEAFF. DNA for the CDR3: TGTGCCAGCAGCCCTACAGGGCGGATCACTGAAGCTTTCTTT. The chain links TRBV7-2 to TRBJ1-1; D may be TRBD1 (6 bases). Trimming left V 5 bases short and J 4 bases short, with 14 bases between. Looked up from germline, CDR1 is SGHTA and CDR2 is FQGNSA. CDR3 size: 14 residues.

This clonotype was found a few times. This chain joins TRBV6-5 and TRBJ2-5, with D maybe TRBD2 (5 bases). V lost 4 bases and J 4 bases, leaving 19 bases between the germline ends. The CDR3 length is 16 residues. Germline V CDR1 and CDR2: MNHEY, SVGAGI. The CDR3 DNA sequence: TGTGCCAGCAGTTCACCCGCTAGGGTTGGAGGAGAGACCCAGTACTTC. Translating it yields CASSSPARVGGETQYF.

This clonotype was counted at least ten times. The chain employs TRBV7-3 and TRBJ2-5; 7 nucleotides align to TRBD2. The germline gives CDR1 SGHTA, CDR2 FQGTGA. After removal of 3 bases from V and 5 bases from J, the junction contained 3 bases not matched to a gene. This CDR3 is built from 13 residues. This CDR3 reads CASSLGGSETQYF. In nucleotides, the CDR3 is TGTGCCAGCAGCTTGGGCGGGAGCGAGACCCAGTACTTC.

This clonotype was observed a few times. The chain couples TRBV27 to TRBJ1-1; possibly TRBD1 for D (6 bases). The CDR3 spans 15 residues. Germline-derived CDR1 and CDR2 are MNHEY and SMNVEV (reference sequence). Trimming shortened V by 8 bases and J by 3 bases, and 19 bases separated the two germline ends. The CDR3 region has the DNA TGTGCCAGCCAGAAGGGGGGCAGGAAGGACACTGAAGCTTTCTTT. Translating gives CASQKGGRKDTEAFF.

This chain uses TRBV20-1 with TRBJ2-1; D remains unclear. With 6 bases removed from V and 10 bases from J, the gap between germline ends came to 19 bases. There are 13 residues in the CDR3. CDR1 is DFQATT, CDR2 SNEGSKA, per germline (reference sequence). CDR3 sequence reads: CSAPPRTPWEQFF. The CDR3 nucleotides are TGCAGTGCCCCTCCACGAACACCCTGGGAGCAGTTCTTC.

Turning to this clonotype: Lacking the conserved final phenylalanine or tryptophan, this CDR3 likely reflects a read error. The rearrangement links TRBV7-2 to TRBJ2-5; either TRBD1 or TRBD2 may fit D (6 bases each). Germline V gives CDR1 SGHTA, CDR2 FQGNSA. The CDR3 extends over 14 amino acids. The CDR3 DNA is TGTGCCAGCACCTTAGCGGCAGGGGCCGAGACCCAGTACTTA. Translation gives CASTLAAGAETQYL.

This clonotype was seen a handful of times. The V call is TRBV18, the J call TRBJ1-6; perhaps TRBD1 as D (6 bases). The germline V and J ends were trimmed by 5 bases and 7 bases, with 15 bases remaining between them. Germline V lookup: CDR1 KGHSH, CDR2 LQKENI. This CDR3 has 15 amino acids. CDR3 bases: TGTGCCAGCTCAGAAACAGGGAACGCCAATTCACCCCTCCACTTT. As protein: CASSETGNANSPLHF.

This clonotype was counted ten times or more. The chain couples TRBV15 to TRBJ2-2, with D maybe TRBD1 (6 bases). The CDR3 runs to 16 residues. CDR1 is LNHNV and CDR2 is YYDKDF in the germline V gene (reference sequence). Trimming took 10 bases from V and 0 from J, leaving 18 bases between them. CDR3 in amino acids: CAINIGGASNTGELFF. The DNA for the CDR3 is TGTGCCATTAACATAGGGGGAGCTTCGAACACCGGGGAGCTGTTTTTT. Variable domain in full (rest from reference TRBV15 and TRBJ2-2): DAMVIQNPRYQVTQFGKPVTLSCSQTLNHNVMYWYQQKSSQAPKLLFHYYDKDFNNEADTPDNFQSRRPNTSFCFLDIRSPGLGDTAMYLCAINIGGASNTGELFFGEGSRLTVL.

Concerning this clonotype itself: A read error may explain this, as a much larger clone is one base away. CDR3 in amino acids: CASSPTLPNQLQHF. The CDR3 nucleotides read TGTGCCAGCAGCCCGACCCTGCCAAATCAGCTCCAGCATTTT. The chain uses TRBV4-2 and TRBJ1-5; D gene uncertain. There are 14 residues in the CDR3. Germline-derived CDR1 and CDR2 are LGHNA and YNFKEQ.

V gene TRBV27 combines with J gene TRBJ2-7, with 11 bases matching TRBD2. Germline loops: CDR1 MNHEY, CDR2 SMNVEV (reference sequence). This CDR3 spans 15 amino acids. Trimming took 5 bases from V and 3 from J; bases not matched to a gene: 6. The CDR3 DNA sequence: TGTGCCAGCAGTCTACCGGGACTAGCGGTCTACGAGCAGTACTTC. Its translation: CASSLPGLAVYEQYF.

This clonotype was found many times. The V call is TRBV12-3 or TRBV12-4, the J call TRBJ1-2; tentative D call: TRBD1 (5 bases). The CDR3 loop spans 13 amino acids. V lost 3 bases and J 6 bases, leaving 11 bases between the germline ends. The DNA for the CDR3 is TGTGCCAGCAGTTTGGCCAGGGTGGATGGCTACACCTTC. It encodes CASSLARVDGYTF.

This clonotype came up a few times. The chain carries TRBV7-2 and TRBJ1-1; no definite D call. CDR1 and CDR2 (germline): SGHTA, FQGNSA. V lost 0 bases and J 4 bases, leaving 18 bases between the germline ends. The CDR3 totals 17 residues. CDR3 sequence (DNA): TGTGCCAGCAGCTTAGCGCCCGTCGGACGGGGAGGCACTGAAGCTTTCTTT. Its protein product is CASSLAPVGRGGTEAFF.

V is TRBV5-5 and J is TRBJ2-1, with D perhaps matching TRBD1 (5 bases). Germline lookup yields CDR1 SGHKS and CDR2 YYEKEE (reference sequence). Trimming pared 1 base from V and 2 bases from J, leaving 13 bases between. The CDR3 extends over 16 amino acids. CDR3 protein: CASSLSVTDAYNEQFF. The CDR3 bases are TGTGCCAGCAGCTTGAGTGTGACAGATGCCTACAATGAGCAGTTCTTC.

This chain connects TRBV12-3 or TRBV12-4 to TRBJ1-1; tentative D call: TRBD1 (6 bases). The CDR3 has 15 amino acids. V lost 6 bases and J lost 3, with 17 bases in between. CDR3 region: CASSLVTKGDTEAFF. As DNA, the CDR3 is TGTGCCAGCAGCCTAGTTACTAAGGGGGACACTGAAGCTTTCTTT.

This clonotype was observed many times. The DNA of the CDR3 is TGTGCCAGCAGCCCGGGACAACTGGAGAATGAGCAGTTCTTC. This translates into CASSPGQLENEQFF. This sequence joins TRBV5-5 and TRBJ2-1; D may be TRBD1 (6 bases). The CDR3 consists of 14 residues. Germline CDR1 is SGHKS and CDR2 is YYEKEE (reference sequence). Trimming removed 4 bases from V and 7 bases from J, with 15 bases in between. Drawing the rest from reference TRBV5-5 and TRBJ2-1, the complete variable domain is DAGVTQSPTHLIKTRGQQVTLRCSPISGHKSVSWYQQVLGQGPQFIFQYYEKEERGRGNFPDRFSARQFPNYSSELNVNALLLGDSALYLCASSPGQLENEQFFGPGTRLTVL.

This clonotype has a handful of counts. This chain connects TRBV9 to TRBJ1-1; 8 bases map to TRBD1. Germline CDR1 is SGDLS and CDR2 is YYNGEE. The CDR3 totals 14 residues. V shed 4 bases and J 3 bases; nucleotides not matched to a gene: 5. CDR3 protein: CASSFATGDTEAFF. The CDR3 region has the DNA TGTGCCAGCAGCTTCGCGACAGGGGACACTGAAGCTTTCTTT.

The table lists this clonotype with a few counts. J is TRBJ2-1 and V is TRBV12-3 or TRBV12-4, with 13 bases fitting TRBD2. The CDR3 has 14 amino acids. V trimming: 6 bases; J trimming: 9 bases; junction bases outside the gene matches: 5. The CDR3 loop reads CASRLTSGGTEQFF. The CDR3 DNA sequence: TGTGCCAGCAGACTGACTAGCGGGGGGACTGAGCAGTTCTTC.

In this sample, this clonotype turned up a few times. The rearrangement links TRBV5-1 to TRBJ2-2; 8 bases are shared with TRBD2. The trim removed 0 bases at V and 4 bases at J, leaving 5 bases unmatched. The CDR3 totals 16 residues. Per the germline V gene, CDR1 is SGHRS and CDR2 is YFSETQ. CDR3 amino acids: CASSLVPAGVTGELFF. CDR3 bases: TGCGCCAGCAGCTTGGTTCCAGCGGGGGTCACCGGGGAGCTGTTTTTT.

This clonotype has just a few counts. V usage is TRBV29-1 and J usage is TRBJ2-1; TRBD2 aligns across 11 bases. The germline V gene encodes CDR1 SQVTM and CDR2 ANQGSEA. CDR3 length: 17 residues. Losses at the gene ends were 6 bases for V and 0 bases for J; bases not matched to a gene: 10. CDR3 in DNA: TGCAGCGTCCAAGGGCTAGCGGGAGGCACCTCCTACAATGAGCAGTTCTTC. Its protein is CSVQGLAGGTSYNEQFF.

This clonotype was observed a few times. This chain uses TRBV4-3 with TRBJ1-6, with D possibly being TRBD1 (6 bases). Germline CDR1 LGHNA, CDR2 YSLEER. V gave up 0 bases and J gave up 8 bases, with 17 bases separating them. The CDR3 runs 17 residues. The CDR3 spells CASSQDGRGTIDSPLHF. The CDR3, as DNA: TGCGCCAGCAGCCAAGATGGCAGGGGAACTATCGATTCACCCCTCCACTTT.

This clonotype was found a few times. The chain uses TRBV15 and TRBJ1-1; D possibly corresponds to TRBD1 (5 bases). The CDR3 extends over 16 amino acids. V lost 3 bases to trimming and J lost 2 bases, with 16 bases between them. Germline lookup yields CDR1 LNHNV and CDR2 YYDKDF (reference sequence). The CDR3 nucleotides read TGTGCCACCAGCAGTTATTCGGGGGGAGGCAACACTGAAGCTTTCTTT. It encodes CATSSYSGGGNTEAFF.